The present TCR beta chain was sequenced within a study of blood T cell repertoires in COVID-19. Study summary: Samples taken during acute and convalescent COVID-19 were collected in the United States, Italy and Spain. From T cells, B-cell-depleted T cells, or PBMCs came the material, which was cDNA or gDNA.

This CDR3 comprises 15 residues. V shed 10 bases, J shed 5 bases, and the junction held 14 bases outside the gene matches. The germline CDR1 and CDR2 sequences are MNHEY and SVGAGI. The authors' processing: Amplification from reference gene primers served as the basis for estimated nucleated cell counts. TCRdb's table, derived via immunoSEQ multiplex PCR, lists solely in-frame clones and lacks some. V, J and clone size are taken as reported in that table, and D and trimming were inferred from the DNA itself. Among fewer than 110,000 clones listed, 70% to 90% were seen once. This chain connects TRBV6-5 to TRBJ2-5, with 9 bases lining up with TRBD2. Source material: peripheral blood. This clonotype was sampled from a man aged 50-60 years in a cohort sampled during active COVID-19. DNA of the CDR3: TGTGCCATTTCGAGTAGCGGGGGCCGTGGGGAGACCCAGTACTTC. Its protein product is CAISSSGGRGETQYF.